This T cell receptor (beta chain) was retrieved from a study of blood T cell repertoires in COVID-19. Study-wide context: Sites in the United States, Italy and Spain provided acute and convalescent COVID-19 samples. T cells, B-cell-depleted T cells, or PBMCs provided the cDNA or gDNA that served as material.

V lost 7 bases and J 4 bases, leaving 12 bases between the germline ends. The germline V gene encodes CDR1 SGHNT and CDR2 YENEEA. The CDR3 loop spans 13 amino acids. Measured with immunoSEQ multiplex PCR; TCRdb has only the in-frame clones, and not every one. The sample shows about 210,000 clones, roughly 85% of them seen only once. The specimen sequenced was peripheral blood. The source of this sequence is a woman in her seventies with COVID-19, enrolled during active disease. This sequence joins TRBV11-3 and TRBJ2-3, with D maybe TRBD2 (5 bases). The CDR3 spells CASTREGADTQYF. CDR3 nucleotide sequence: TGTGCCAGCACCCGCGAGGGAGCAGATACGCAGTATTTT. The whole variable domain, filled in from reference TRBV11-3 and TRBJ2-3, reads EAGVVQSPRYKIIEKKQPVAFWCNPISGHNTLYWYLQNLGQGPELLIRYENEEAVDDSQLPKDRFSAERLKGVDSTLKIQPAELGDSAVYLCASTREGADTQYFGPGTRLTVL.